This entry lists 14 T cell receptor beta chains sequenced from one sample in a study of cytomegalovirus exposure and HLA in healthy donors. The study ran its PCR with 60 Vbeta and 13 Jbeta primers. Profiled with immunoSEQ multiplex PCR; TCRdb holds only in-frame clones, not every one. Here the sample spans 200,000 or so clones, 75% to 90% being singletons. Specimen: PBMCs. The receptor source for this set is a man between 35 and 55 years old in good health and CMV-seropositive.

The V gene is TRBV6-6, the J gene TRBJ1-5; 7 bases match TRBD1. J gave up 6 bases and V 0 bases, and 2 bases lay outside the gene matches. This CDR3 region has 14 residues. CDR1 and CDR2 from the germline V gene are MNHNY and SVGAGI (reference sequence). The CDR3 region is CASSYSGGRQPQHF. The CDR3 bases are TGTGCCAGCAGTTACTCAGGGGGCCGTCAGCCCCAGCATTTT.

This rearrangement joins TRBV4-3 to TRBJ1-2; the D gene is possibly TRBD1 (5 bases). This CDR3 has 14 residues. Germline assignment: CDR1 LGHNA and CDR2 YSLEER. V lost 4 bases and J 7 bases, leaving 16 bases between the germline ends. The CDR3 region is CASSPPGGVGGYTF. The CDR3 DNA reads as TGCGCCAGCAGCCCACCTGGGGGGGTGGGTGGCTACACCTTC.

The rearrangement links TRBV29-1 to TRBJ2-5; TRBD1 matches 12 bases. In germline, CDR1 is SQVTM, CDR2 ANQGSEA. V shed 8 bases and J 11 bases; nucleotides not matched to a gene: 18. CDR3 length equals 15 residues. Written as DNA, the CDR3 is TGCAGCATCACAAGGGGGGGGACAGGGGGCCGGGAGCAGTACTTC. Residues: CSITRGGTGGREQYF.

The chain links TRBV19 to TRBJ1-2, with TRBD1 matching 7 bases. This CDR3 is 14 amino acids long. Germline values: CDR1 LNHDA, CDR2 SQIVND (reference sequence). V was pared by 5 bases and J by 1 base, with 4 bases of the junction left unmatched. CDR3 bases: TGTGCCAGTAGTGTCGACAGGGTTAACTATGGCTACACCTTC. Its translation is CASSVDRVNYGYTF. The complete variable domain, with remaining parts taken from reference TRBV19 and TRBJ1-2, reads DGGITQSPKYLFRKEGQNVTLSCEQNLNHDAMYWYRQDPGQGLRLIYYSQIVNDFQKGDIAEGYSVSREKKESFPLTVTSAQKNPTAFYLCASSVDRVNYGYTFGSGTRLTVV.

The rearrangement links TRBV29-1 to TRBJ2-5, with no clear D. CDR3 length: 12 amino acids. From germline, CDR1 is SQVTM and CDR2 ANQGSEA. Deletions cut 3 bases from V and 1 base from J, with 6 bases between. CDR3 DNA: TGCAGCGTTGAGAGGAGCCAAGAGACCCAGTACTTC. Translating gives CSVERSQETQYF.

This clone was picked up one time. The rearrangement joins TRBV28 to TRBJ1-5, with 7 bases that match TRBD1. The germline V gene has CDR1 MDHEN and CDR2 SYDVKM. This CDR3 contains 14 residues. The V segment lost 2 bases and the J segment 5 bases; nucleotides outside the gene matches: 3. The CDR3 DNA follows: TGTGCCAGCAGTTTAGGGGACAGCGATCAGCCCCAGCATTTT. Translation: CASSLGDSDQPQHF.

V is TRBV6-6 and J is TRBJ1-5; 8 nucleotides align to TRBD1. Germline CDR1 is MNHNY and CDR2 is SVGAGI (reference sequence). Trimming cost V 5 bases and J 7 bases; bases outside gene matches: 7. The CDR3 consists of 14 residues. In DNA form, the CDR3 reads TGTGCCAGCAGTCTCGACAGGGGAGGACAGCCCCAGCATTTT. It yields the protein CASSLDRGGQPQHF.

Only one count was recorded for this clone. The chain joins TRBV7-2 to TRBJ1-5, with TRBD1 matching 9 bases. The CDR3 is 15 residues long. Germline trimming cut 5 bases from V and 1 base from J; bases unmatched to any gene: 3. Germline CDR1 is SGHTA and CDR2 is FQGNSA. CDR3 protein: CASSRQGGSNQPQHF. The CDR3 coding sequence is TGTGCCAGCAGCAGACAGGGGGGAAGCAATCAGCCCCAGCATTTT.

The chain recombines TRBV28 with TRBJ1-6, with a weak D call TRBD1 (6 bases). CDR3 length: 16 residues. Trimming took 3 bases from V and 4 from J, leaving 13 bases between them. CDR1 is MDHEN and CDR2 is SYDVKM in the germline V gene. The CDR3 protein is CASSFSGARYNSPLHF. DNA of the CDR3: TGTGCCAGCAGTTTTTCAGGGGCTCGATATAATTCACCCCTCCACTTT.

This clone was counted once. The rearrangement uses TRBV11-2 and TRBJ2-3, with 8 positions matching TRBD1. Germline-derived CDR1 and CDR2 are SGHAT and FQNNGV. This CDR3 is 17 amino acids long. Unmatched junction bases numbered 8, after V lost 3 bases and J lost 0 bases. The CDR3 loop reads CASSFFFGTGSTDTQYF. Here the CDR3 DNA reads TGTGCCAGCAGCTTTTTTTTCGGGACAGGTAGCACAGATACGCAGTATTTT.

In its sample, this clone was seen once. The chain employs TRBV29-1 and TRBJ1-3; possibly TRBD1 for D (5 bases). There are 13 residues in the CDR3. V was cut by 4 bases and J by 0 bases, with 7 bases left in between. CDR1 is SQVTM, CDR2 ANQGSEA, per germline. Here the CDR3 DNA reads TGCAGCGTTGGACAGAGCTCTGGAAACACCATATATTTT. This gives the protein CSVGQSSGNTIYF. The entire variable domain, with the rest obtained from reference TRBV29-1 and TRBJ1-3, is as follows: SAVISQKPSRDICQRGTSLTIQCQVDSQVTMMFWYRQQPGQSLTLIATANQGSEATYESGFVIDKFPISRPNLTFSTLTVSNMSPEDSSIYLCSVGQSSGNTIYFGEGSWLTVV.

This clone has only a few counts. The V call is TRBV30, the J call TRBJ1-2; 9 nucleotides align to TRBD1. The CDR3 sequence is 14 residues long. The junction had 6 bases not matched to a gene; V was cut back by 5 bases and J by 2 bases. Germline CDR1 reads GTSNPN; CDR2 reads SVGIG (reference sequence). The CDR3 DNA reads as TGTGCCTGGGTAACAGGGGGCTTGAACTATGGCTACACCTTC. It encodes CAWVTGGLNYGYTF.

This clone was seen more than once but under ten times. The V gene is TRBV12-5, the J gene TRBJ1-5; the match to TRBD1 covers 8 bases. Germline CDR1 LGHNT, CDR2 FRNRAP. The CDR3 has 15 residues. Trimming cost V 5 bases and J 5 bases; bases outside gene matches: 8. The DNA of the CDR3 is TGTGCTAGTGGTCTAGGGACAGGTTTTGATCAGCCCCAGCATTTT. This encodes CASGLGTGFDQPQHF.

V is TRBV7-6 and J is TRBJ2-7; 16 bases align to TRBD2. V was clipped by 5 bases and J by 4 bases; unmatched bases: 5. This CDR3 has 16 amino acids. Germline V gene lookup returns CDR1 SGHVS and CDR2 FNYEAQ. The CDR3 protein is CASSQGLAGGLYEQYF. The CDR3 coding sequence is TGTGCCAGCAGCCAGGGACTAGCGGGGGGGCTTTACGAGCAGTACTTC.